The present T cell receptor beta chain was sequenced within a study of OX40 agonist ivuxolimab in advanced cancers. The method was immunoSEQ multiplex PCR; TCRdb's version includes in-frame clones alone and lacks a portion of them. The data contain about 30,000 clones, roughly four fifths of them singletons. J gave up 4 bases and V 4 bases, and 13 bases lay outside the gene matches. Germline CDR1 GTSNPN, CDR2 SVGIG (reference sequence). The CDR3 contains 17 residues. Sampling of blood occurred at baseline, cycle 4 day 1, and cycle 7 day 1. Broader study findings: Researchers report that CD8+ T cells had, on average, more expanded clones than CD4+. Among the lowest peripheral clonal expansion occurred in 0.1-3.0 mg/kg partial responders. Clonal expansion from baseline to week 6 occurred in both CD4+ and CD8+ T cells.

Remarks on this clone: The antigen is undetermined.

The chain carries TRBV30 and TRBJ2-1, with TRBD1 matching 10 bases. The clonotype was recovered from an adult with an advanced solid tumor such as melanoma, head and neck, liver or kidney cancer. This specimen was CD4+ or CD8+ T cells sorted from blood, taken in a trial of the OX40 agonist ivuxolimab. The DNA for the CDR3 is TGTGCCTGGAACATTAGGGACAGGGGACGTGATTACAATGAGCAGTTCTTC. Residues: CAWNIRDRGRDYNEQFF.